This T cell receptor beta chain emerged from a study of blood T cell repertoires in COVID-19 (TCRdb year 2020). For the wider study: The collaborator samples originated in the United States, Italy and Spain and spanned the acute and convalescent phases of COVID-19. A freely available public database, intended as a resource for researchers studying the immune response to SARS-CoV-2, is where the repertoires were released. The samples were drawn from two sources: the first 160 participants of the ongoing ImmuneRACE study, and 950 to 1,500 subjects contributed by 6 global collaborators. Where available, HLA class I and class II types were obtained from metadata supplied by the sample provider rather than from assay-based typing. The prospective study material was composed of cDNA or gDNA derived from T cells, B-cell-depleted T cells, or PBMCs. Deeply sampled blood TCRbeta repertoires from subjects exposed to, actively infected with, or recovered from COVID-19 were included in the dataset. Sample metadata almost always included a de-identified subject ID, COVID-19 status, age in years and sex. What the research found in general, with its limitations: Clinical and demographic metadata were provided uncurated, with the amount varying by source and participant.

As encoded in the germline V gene, CDR1 is SGHAT while CDR2 is FQNNGV. Including cysteine and phenylalanine, the CDR3 has 16 amino acids. Only CDR3 DNA is held: 48 bases, read in frame from base 1. V is cut back by 5 bases and J by 2 bases, with 9 bases in the junction unmatched. The immunoSEQ Assay, a bias-controlled multiplex PCR, was used to amplify TCRbeta CDR3 regions from genomic DNA. The paper's processing steps were these. The number of nucleated cells in each sample was estimated by amplification of reference gene primers within the assay. Sequence reads were collapsed and filtered to measure the absolute abundance of every unique TCRbeta CDR3 rearrangement. For each sample, productive Simpson clonality was calculated by taking the square root of Simpson's diversity index across productive rearrangements. In TCRdb, the immuneACCESS table is reduced to in-frame sequences with V and J assigned. These tables do not hold every clone; where another copy was compared, an unresolved V gene accounts for under half, and the others remain unexplained. V, J and clone size were drawn from that table, and D and trimming were deduced from the DNA. The sample yields 39,000 or so clones; roughly 92% were counted once. Of the sample, over 2% falls within the top ten clones.

Whole blood was collected in K2EDTA tubes by collaborating institutions according to the institutions' own protocols. For TCRbeta analysis, collaborators shipped samples in one of three forms: frozen whole blood, isolated PBMCs, or DNA extracted from either of those sample types. About this clone itself: Which antigen it targets is not known. No clone much larger than this one lies a single base away; base qualities are absent.

This sequence originates from a man aged 50 to 60 with active COVID-19. Sequenced input: peripheral blood. The sequence links TRBV11-2 to TRBJ2-7, with 10 bases in between that match TRBD1. The sequence in DNA is TGTGCCAGCAGCCTAAACTCCGGGACAGGGGCCTACGAGCAGTACTTC. It translates as CASSLNSGTGAYEQYF.